Each of the 26 T cell receptor beta chains below was sequenced from the same sample in a study of cytomegalovirus exposure and HLA in healthy donors. Use of 60 Vbeta and 13 Jbeta primers characterized the PCR. Measured with immunoSEQ multiplex PCR; TCRdb has only the in-frame clones, and not every one. Among about 86,000 clones, 70% to 80% were seen once, and the ten largest hold roughly 14%. The sample taken for sequencing was PBMCs. The receptors derive from a woman between 35 and 50 years old in good health and CMV-seropositive.

The genes are TRBV23-1 and TRBJ2-5; 9 nucleotides match TRBD1. TRBV23-1 is an ORF, with its function uncertain. V lost 3 bases, J lost 4 bases, and 6 bases stayed unmatched. The CDR3 consists of 15 residues. This CDR3 reads CASSHPGQGRETQYF. The CDR3 region has the DNA TGCGCCAGCAGTCACCCGGGACAGGGAAGAGAGACCCAGTACTTC.

J is TRBJ2-5 and V is TRBV7-2, with D uncertain. The CDR3 contains 13 residues. Trimming stripped 8 bases from V and 5 bases from J, with 15 bases between. Germline V lookup: CDR1 SGHTA, CDR2 FQGNSA. The CDR3 coding sequence is TGTGCCAGCGGATTTAGAGGTGGGGAGACCCAGTACTTC. Amino acid sequence: CASGFRGGETQYF.

The chain combines TRBV6-1 with TRBJ2-7; D is uncertain. The CDR3 is 12 amino acids. The V and J ends lost 0 bases and 4 bases respectively, with 4 bases between them. Per germline, CDR1 MNHNS and CDR2 SASEGT. This chain's CDR3 is CASSEAIYEQYF. In DNA form, the CDR3 reads TGTGCCAGCAGTGAAGCTATTTACGAGCAGTACTTC.

The gene calls are TRBV11-2 and TRBJ1-2; a weak D match, TRBD1 (6 bases). Trimming removed 5 bases at V and 2 bases at J, with 9 bases between. The CDR3 covers 13 residues. Germline values: CDR1 SGHAT, CDR2 FQNNGV. As DNA, the CDR3 is TGTGCCAGCAGCGCAGGACAGAACTATGGCTACACCTTC. The encoded protein is CASSAGQNYGYTF.

The gene calls are TRBV7-8 and TRBJ1-2, with D tentatively TRBD1 (6 bases). This CDR3 has 12 amino acids. Germline V lookup: CDR1 SGHVS, CDR2 FQNEAQ. With 3 bases removed from V and 10 bases from J, the gap between germline ends came to 12 bases. The CDR3: CASSLAGVAYTF. CDR3 nucleotide sequence: TGTGCCAGCAGCTTGGCAGGGGTAGCCTACACCTTC.

V usage is TRBV9 and J usage is TRBJ1-4; D unclear. The CDR3 spans 12 residues. CDR1 is SGDLS and CDR2 is YYNGEE in the germline V gene. Trimming left V 0 bases short and J 12 bases short, with 9 bases between. CDR3 nucleotides: TGTGCCAGCAGCGTAGTTGAGGGTCAACTGTTTTTT. Translated: CASSVVEGQLFF.

The chain combines TRBV11-1 with TRBJ2-1; D is perhaps TRBD2 (5 bases). CDR1 is SGHAT and CDR2 is FQDESV in the germline V gene (reference sequence). The V and J ends lost 6 bases and 12 bases respectively, with 12 bases between them. This CDR3 is built from 11 residues. For the CDR3, the DNA is TGTGCCAGCAGTAATAAACTAGGGCAGTTCTTC. It translates to CASSNKLGQFF.

The chain links TRBV30 to TRBJ2-7, with 9 bases aligning to TRBD1. There are 13 residues in the CDR3. Trimming at V came to 4 bases and at J to 4 bases, leaving 5 bases not matched to a gene. Per the germline V gene, CDR1 is GTSNPN and CDR2 is SVGIG (reference sequence). CDR3 nucleotides: TGTGCCTGGACACAGGGGGCATTTTACGAGCAGTACTTC. It yields the protein CAWTQGAFYEQYF.

The chain employs TRBV19 and TRBJ1-4, with D possibly TRBD1 on 5 matching bases. CDR1 and CDR2 (germline): LNHDA, SQIVND (reference sequence). This CDR3 is built from 14 residues. V lost 4 bases and J lost 7, with 13 bases in between. CDR3: CASSRGRVSEKLFF. For the CDR3, the DNA is TGTGCCAGTAGTAGAGGCAGGGTTTCTGAAAAACTGTTTTTT.

This sequence joins TRBV16 and TRBJ1-1; a weak D match, TRBD1 (5 bases). Germline lookup yields CDR1 KGHSY and CDR2 FQNENV. V was trimmed by 2 bases and J by 6 bases, leaving 10 bases between them. The length of the CDR3 is 13 residues. The CDR3 reads CASSQLGGAEAFF. As DNA, the CDR3 is TGTGCCAGCAGCCAACTCGGGGGTGCTGAAGCTTTCTTT.

The chain has TRBV10-1 and TRBJ2-1; 10 bases map to TRBD2. CDR1 is WNHNN and CDR2 is SYGVQD in the germline V gene (reference sequence). This CDR3 is 16 amino acids long. The J segment lost 1 base and the V segment lost 3 bases, leaving 3 bases of the junction unmatched. The CDR3 loop is CASSDGLAASYNEQFF. The CDR3 DNA sequence: TGCGCCAGCAGTGACGGACTAGCGGCTTCCTACAATGAGCAGTTCTTC.

This rearrangement joins TRBV28 to TRBJ1-1, with D perhaps TRBD1 (5 bases). The V gene's germline CDR1 is MDHEN and CDR2 SYDVKM. V lost 2 bases and J lost 8, with 15 bases in between. The CDR3 spans 14 residues. Written as DNA, the CDR3 is TGTGCCAGCAGTTTACTCGGGGGTCAGAAAGAAGCTTTCTTT. Translated: CASSLLGGQKEAFF.

The chain joins TRBV7-8 to TRBJ1-3, with D unclear. Germline V gene lookup returns CDR1 SGHVS and CDR2 FQNEAQ. The CDR3 contains 17 residues. V was trimmed by 2 bases and J by 0 bases, leaving 14 bases between them. In DNA, the CDR3 is TGTGCCAGCAGCTTATTTGGCAGCGCAATCTCTGGAAACACCATATATTTT. Its translation: CASSLFGSAISGNTIYF.

V and J are TRBV18 and TRBJ2-7; 9 bases align to TRBD1. This CDR3 is built from 13 residues. After removal of 4 bases from V and 3 bases from J, the junction contained 1 base not matched to a gene. Germline loops: CDR1 KGHSH, CDR2 LQKENI. The DNA of the CDR3 is TGTGCCAGCTCACAGGACAGGGGCTACGAGCAGTACTTC. Translating it yields CASSQDRGYEQYF.

The genes are TRBV18 and TRBJ2-7, with TRBD1 matching 9 bases. Germline CDR1 is KGHSH and CDR2 is LQKENI. This CDR3 is 12 amino acids long. V was pared by 3 bases and J by 9 bases, with 3 bases of the junction left unmatched. The CDR3 region has the DNA TGTGCCAGCTCACCGGACAGGGGTGGGCAGTACTTC. Residues: CASSPDRGGQYF.

V is TRBV6-5 and J is TRBJ1-2; 7 bases line up with TRBD1. Germline V gene lookup returns CDR1 MNHEY and CDR2 SVGAGI. The V gene end was trimmed by 6 bases and the J gene end by 5 bases; junction bases not matched to a gene: 6. The CDR3 has 13 amino acids. DNA for the CDR3: TGTGCCAGCAGATTGGACAGGTGGTATGGCTACACCTTC. Its translation: CASRLDRWYGYTF.

A few counts support this clone. V usage is TRBV6-5 and J usage is TRBJ1-1; possibly TRBD1 for D (5 bases). The germline V gene encodes CDR1 MNHEY and CDR2 SVGAGI. This CDR3 is built from 13 residues. V dropped 2 bases and J dropped 5 bases, with 9 bases sitting between them. The CDR3 is CASSYDSRTEAFF. In DNA form, the CDR3 reads TGTGCCAGCAGTTACGACAGCCGAACTGAAGCTTTCTTT.

This clone has more than one count but fewer than ten. The rearrangement links TRBV5-4 to TRBJ1-1; 8 bases agree with TRBD1. CDR3 length: 17 residues. CDR1 SGHNT and CDR2 YYREEE come from the germline V gene (reference sequence). The trim removed 0 bases at V and 4 bases at J, leaving 11 bases unmatched. The CDR3 here is CASSLVGTGPLGTEAFF. For the CDR3, the DNA is TGTGCCAGCAGCTTGGTCGGGACAGGCCCCCTGGGCACTGAAGCTTTCTTT.

The V and J genes are TRBV5-1 and TRBJ1-1; TRBD1 might be the D (6 bases). There are 14 residues in the CDR3. Germline loops: CDR1 SGHRS, CDR2 YFSETQ. V lost 0 bases and J 1 base, leaving 7 bases between the germline ends. The CDR3 DNA reads TGCGCCAGCAGCTTGGGCAGGGGGAACACTGAAGCTTTCTTT. Its protein is CASSLGRGNTEAFF.

This chain joins TRBV11-2 and TRBJ2-1, with 9 bases that match TRBD2. V dropped 7 bases and J dropped 7; count of bases not matched to a gene: 8. The CDR3 totals 14 residues. In germline, CDR1 is SGHAT, CDR2 FQNNGV. The CDR3 spells CASMSGRPGNEQFF. Here the CDR3 DNA reads TGTGCCAGCATGAGCGGGAGGCCCGGAAATGAGCAGTTCTTC. Full variable domain (outside the CDR3, taken from reference TRBV11-2 and TRBJ2-1): EAGVAQSPRYKIIEKRQSVAFWCNPISGHATLYWYQQILGQGPKLLIQFQNNGVVDDSQLPKDRFSAERLKGVDSTLKIQPAKLEDSAVYLCASMSGRPGNEQFFGPGTRLTVL.

The J gene is TRBJ2-1, the V gene TRBV28; the match to TRBD2 covers 9 bases. Germline assignment: CDR1 MDHEN and CDR2 SYDVKM. V dropped 5 bases and J dropped 8; count of bases not matched to a gene: 4. The CDR3 contains 13 residues. CDR3 in amino acids: CASSTLAGHEQFF. In DNA, the CDR3 is TGTGCCAGCAGTACCCTAGCGGGGCATGAGCAGTTCTTC.

The chain has TRBV4-1 and TRBJ2-5; the D gene is possibly TRBD2 (6 bases). Trimming took 6 bases from V and 7 from J, leaving 15 bases between them. Germline CDR1 is MGHRA and CDR2 is YSYEKL. The CDR3 has 13 residues. Written as DNA, the CDR3 is TGCGCCAGCAGTCACGACGCGGAGGGGACCCAGTACTTC. Translating it yields CASSHDAEGTQYF.

V is TRBV2 and J is TRBJ2-7, with 7 bases that match TRBD1. Trimming took 6 bases from V and 3 from J; bases not matched to a gene: 17. Germline V gene lookup returns CDR1 SNHLY and CDR2 FYNNEI. The CDR3 contains 17 residues. The CDR3 DNA follows: TGTGCCAGCAGCCACGGCCGGGACAGAACCTATCTCTACGAGCAGTACTTC. This encodes CASSHGRDRTYLYEQYF. The whole variable domain, filled in from reference TRBV2 and TRBJ2-7, reads EPEVTQTPSHQVTQMGQEVILRCVPISNHLYFYWYRQILGQKVEFLVSFYNNEISEKSEIFDDQFSVERPDGSNFTLKIRSTKLEDSAMYFCASSHGRDRTYLYEQYFGPGTRLTVT.

The chain couples TRBV27 to TRBJ1-2; 8 nucleotides match TRBD1. Per germline, CDR1 MNHEY and CDR2 SMNVEV (reference sequence). V lost 6 bases to trimming and J lost 8 bases; unmatched junction nucleotides: 8. This CDR3 has 13 amino acids. CDR3 in amino acids: CASSSTGVGGYTF. The CDR3 DNA follows: TGTGCCAGCAGCTCGACAGGGGTAGGGGGCTACACCTTC.

The chain uses TRBV18 and TRBJ1-2; the match to TRBD1 covers 7 bases. Germline trimming cut 2 bases from V and 2 bases from J; bases unmatched to any gene: 8. This CDR3 comprises 16 residues. CDR1 KGHSH and CDR2 LQKENI come from the germline V gene. The DNA for the CDR3 is TGTGCCAGCTCACCATCGACAGGGAAGATCAACTATGGCTACACCTTC. Protein: CASSPSTGKINYGYTF. The full variable domain, its missing parts supplied by reference TRBV18 and TRBJ1-2, is NAGVMQNPRHLVRRRGQEARLRCSPMKGHSHVYWYRQLPEEGLKFMVYLQKENIIDESGMPKERFSAEFPKEGPSILRIQQVVRGDSAAYFCASSPSTGKINYGYTFGSGTRLTVV.

The V gene is TRBV9, the J gene TRBJ2-7, with 7 nucleotides matching TRBD2. The CDR3 has 14 amino acids. CDR1 and CDR2 from the germline V gene are SGDLS and YYNGEE. V was clipped by 4 bases and J by 5 bases; unmatched bases: 9. CDR3 sequence reads: CASSPTTSRHEQYF. CDR3 DNA sequence: TGTGCCAGCAGCCCGACGACTAGCAGGCACGAGCAGTACTTC.